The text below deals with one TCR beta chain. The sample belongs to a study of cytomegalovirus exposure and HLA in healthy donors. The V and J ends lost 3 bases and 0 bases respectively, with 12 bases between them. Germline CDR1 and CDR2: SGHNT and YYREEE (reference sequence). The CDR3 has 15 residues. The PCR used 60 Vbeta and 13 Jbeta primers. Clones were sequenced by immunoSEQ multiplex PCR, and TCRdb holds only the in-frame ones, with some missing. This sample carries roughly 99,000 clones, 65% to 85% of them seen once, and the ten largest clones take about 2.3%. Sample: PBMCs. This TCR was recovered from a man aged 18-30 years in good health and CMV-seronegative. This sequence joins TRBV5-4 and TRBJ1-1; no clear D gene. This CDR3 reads CASSSQQTMNTEAFF. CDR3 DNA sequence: TGTGCCAGCAGCTCGCAACAGACCATGAACACTGAAGCTTTCTTT.